This entry lists 31 T cell receptor beta chains sequenced from one sample in a study of T cell responses to AZD1222 COVID-19 vaccine. The assay was immunoSEQ multiplex PCR, and TCRdb's table has in-frame clones only and misses some. Of more than 150,000 clones listed, approximately 87% were seen once; the top ten hold about 8.9%. The starting material was peripheral blood, obtained 28 days after the second AZD1222 dose. The receptors originated from an adult who received the AZD1222 COVID-19 vaccine.

This clone appeared once. This chain joins TRBV29-1 and TRBJ2-7; D call uncertain. V gave up 3 bases and J gave up 2 bases, with 5 bases separating them. This CDR3 has 11 amino acids. Germline loops: CDR1 SQVTM, CDR2 ANQGSEA. The CDR3 loop is CSVEAAYEQYF. In DNA, the CDR3 is TGCAGCGTTGAGGCAGCCTACGAGCAGTACTTC.

The chain carries TRBV6-6 and TRBJ1-5; D is possibly TRBD1 (5 bases). Germline assignment: CDR1 MNHNY and CDR2 SVGAGI (reference sequence). V was cut by 4 bases and J by 11 bases, with 12 bases left in between. CDR3 length: 12 amino acids. Written as DNA, the CDR3 is TGTGCCAGCAGTTCTCAGGGAGGTACCCAGCATTTT. Protein product: CASSSQGGTQHF.

V and J are TRBV6-5 and TRBJ1-5, with 9 bases that match TRBD1. Germline-derived CDR1 and CDR2 are MNHEY and SVGAGI. The CDR3 spans 16 residues. After removal of 4 bases from V and 4 bases from J, the junction contained 8 bases not matched to a gene. The CDR3 DNA is TGTGCCAGCAGTTTATCAGGGACAGGGCCTAATCAGCCCCAGCATTTT. It specifies CASSLSGTGPNQPQHF.

This sequence joins TRBV10-3 and TRBJ2-2; possibly TRBD1 for D (7 bases). Germline CDR1 ENHRY, CDR2 SYGVKD. The germline V and J ends were trimmed by 11 bases and 3 bases, with 19 bases remaining between them. The CDR3 totals 15 residues. DNA for the CDR3: TGTGCCTCACAACGCCAGGGGGGAGACACCGGGGAGCTGTTTTTT. Its translation is CASQRQGGDTGELFF.

V is TRBV6-2 or TRBV6-3 and J is TRBJ1-2; weak D call: TRBD1 (6 bases). The CDR3 contains 14 residues. CDR1 is MNHEY and CDR2 is SVGEGT in the germline V gene. V dropped 2 bases and J dropped 1 base, with 8 bases sitting between them. The CDR3 DNA reads TGTGCCAGCAGTTACGGACAGCTTAACTATGGCTACACCTTC. Amino acids: CASSYGQLNYGYTF.

This clone is a singleton in its sample. The V gene is TRBV9, the J gene TRBJ1-3, with D tentatively TRBD1 (5 bases). Trimming removed 0 bases at V and 8 bases at J, with 12 bases between. Germline V gene sequence: CDR1 SGDLS, CDR2 YYNGEE. This CDR3 is built from 14 residues. The CDR3 coding sequence is TGTGCCAGCAGCGTAGGAGGGGTTGAGGACACCATATATTTT. Its translation: CASSVGGVEDTIYF.

V and J are TRBV27 and TRBJ1-6, with D uncertain. The V end lost 6 bases, the J end lost 7 bases, and 10 bases lay between the germline ends. The CDR3 contains 13 residues. Germline CDR1 reads MNHEY; CDR2 reads SMNVEV (reference sequence). The CDR3 region is CASRQPGNSPLHF. The CDR3 DNA is TGTGCCAGCAGACAACCGGGGAATTCACCCCTCCACTTT.

In its sample, this clone was seen once. The chain employs TRBV28 and TRBJ1-1; D gene ambiguous. CDR1 is MDHEN and CDR2 is SYDVKM in the germline V gene. V was trimmed by 7 bases and J by 0 bases, leaving 9 bases between them. The CDR3 is made up of 13 amino acids. Here the CDR3 reads CASTPELNTEAFF. DNA for the CDR3: TGTGCCAGCACCCCGGAGTTGAACACTGAAGCTTTCTTT.

In its sample, this clone was seen once. V is TRBV19 and J is TRBJ1-6; D remains ambiguous. V lost 1 base, J lost 7 bases, and 11 bases lay in between. CDR3 length equals 15 residues. Per germline, CDR1 LNHDA and CDR2 SQIVND (reference sequence). CDR3 residues: CASSIGGTMNSPLHF. Written as DNA, the CDR3 is TGTGCCAGTAGTATAGGGGGTACAATGAATTCACCCCTCCACTTT. Based on the CDR3 plus reference TRBV19 and TRBJ1-6, the full variable domain is DGGITQSPKYLFRKEGQNVTLSCEQNLNHDAMYWYRQDPGQGLRLIYYSQIVNDFQKGDIAEGYSVSREKKESFPLTVTSAQKNPTAFYLCASSIGGTMNSPLHFGNGTRLTVT.

V usage is TRBV3-1 (or the pseudogene TRBV3-2) and J usage is TRBJ2-4, with no clear D. The CDR3 covers 16 residues. The V gene lost 1 base and the J gene lost 1 base, with 11 bases spanning the gap. Germline V lookup: CDR1 LGHDT, CDR2 YNNKEL (reference sequence). The CDR3 bases are TGTGCCAGCAGCCAAGGGGCGGCGTCGGCCAAAAACATTCAGTACTTC. Encoded protein: CASSQGAASAKNIQYF.

This clone appeared a few times. This sequence joins TRBV6-2 or TRBV6-3 and TRBJ2-2; TRBD2 matches at 7 bases. Germline V gene sequence: CDR1 MNHEY, CDR2 SVGEGT. Trimming at V came to 4 bases and at J to 5 bases, leaving 7 bases not matched to a gene. The length of the CDR3 is 15 residues. The CDR3 region is CASSLLASGTGELFF. CDR3 in DNA: TGTGCCAGCAGTTTACTAGCGAGTGGAACCGGGGAGCTGTTTTTT.

V gene TRBV7-6 combines with J gene TRBJ2-3, with D tentatively TRBD2 (5 bases). The V gene's germline CDR1 is SGHVS and CDR2 FNYEAQ. The CDR3 is made up of 15 amino acids. Trimming removed 4 bases at V and 5 bases at J, with 16 bases between. The CDR3 DNA reads TGTGCCAGCAGCTCCGGGGAGCGTGGGGTAGATACGCAGTATTTT. This gives the protein CASSSGERGVDTQYF.

The chain has TRBV7-2 and TRBJ2-1; 13 nucleotides agree with TRBD2. The CDR3 has 15 residues. CDR1 is SGHTA, CDR2 FQGNSA, per germline. V shed 6 bases, J shed 6 bases, and the junction held 5 bases outside the gene matches. The CDR3, as DNA: TGTGCCAGCAGGGGGACTAGCGGGACAATCAATGAGCAGTTCTTC. It translates to CASRGTSGTINEQFF. The full variable domain, completed using reference TRBV7-2 and TRBJ2-1, is GAGVSQSPSNKVTEKGKDVELRCDPISGHTALYWYRQSLGQGLEFLIYFQGNSAPDKSGLPSDRFSAERTGGSVSTLTIQRTQQEDSAVYLCASRGTSGTINEQFFGPGTRLTVL.

This clone occurred a few times. This chain links TRBV19 with TRBJ1-4, with TRBD1 matching over 8 bases. CDR3 length: 14 residues. V lost 4 bases, J lost 6 bases, and 4 bases stayed unmatched. The V gene's germline CDR1 is LNHDA and CDR2 SQIVND (reference sequence). The CDR3 loop is CASSTTGVDEKLFF. DNA of the CDR3: TGTGCCAGTAGTACGACAGGGGTAGATGAAAAACTGTTTTTT.

The chain recombines TRBV28 with TRBJ1-4; D possibly corresponds to TRBD1 (6 bases). Germline values: CDR1 MDHEN, CDR2 SYDVKM. This CDR3 has 14 residues. Trimming left V 5 bases short and J 8 bases short, with 15 bases between. CDR3 nucleotide sequence: TGTGCCAGCAGTCTTGGGGGGGCTAGCGAAAAACTGTTTTTT. It specifies CASSLGGASEKLFF. Drawing the rest from reference TRBV28 and TRBJ1-4, the complete variable domain is DVKVTQSSRYLVKRTGEKVFLECVQDMDHENMFWYRQDPGLGLRLIYFSYDVKMKEKGDIPEGYSVSREKKERFSLILESASTNQTSMYLCASSLGGASEKLFFGSGTQLSVL.

The chain couples TRBV28 to TRBJ2-7; 10 bases are a match to TRBD2. CDR1 MDHEN and CDR2 SYDVKM come from the germline V gene. Trimming at V came to 6 bases and at J to 9 bases, leaving 14 bases not matched to a gene. CDR3 length: 15 residues. Here the CDR3 DNA reads TGTGCCAGCAGGGGGTCAAGGCTAGCGGGAGCTGGGCAGTACTTC. Translated: CASRGSRLAGAGQYF.

This clone was detected only once. This chain joins TRBV20-1 and TRBJ2-7; TRBD2 is a possible D gene (5 bases). From germline, CDR1 is DFQATT and CDR2 SNEGSKA (reference sequence). The CDR3 sequence is 11 residues long. The CDR3 spells CSVPRGHEQYF. In nucleotides, the CDR3 is TGCAGCGTCCCTAGAGGGCACGAGCAGTACTTC.

The chain combines TRBV28 with TRBJ1-6, with a possible D match to TRBD1 (6 bases). Per germline, CDR1 MDHEN and CDR2 SYDVKM. The CDR3 has 16 residues. V lost 4 bases, J lost 8 bases, and 18 bases lay in between. CDR3 sequence (DNA): TGTGCCAGCAGTTCGGGGGAGGGGGTGAAGGATTCACCCCTCCACTTT. This translates into CASSSGEGVKDSPLHF.

This clone was seen more than once but under ten times. V gene TRBV6-5 combines with J gene TRBJ2-1; no definite D call. This CDR3 is 15 amino acids long. Germline V gene data show CDR1 as MNHEY and CDR2 as SVGAGI. The V gene lost 2 bases and the J gene lost 0 bases, with 8 bases spanning the gap. The CDR3 spells CASSYTGSSYNEQFF. The CDR3 nucleotides read TGTGCCAGCAGTTACACCGGAAGCTCCTACAATGAGCAGTTCTTC.

This chain links TRBV5-4 with TRBJ1-5, with TRBD1 matching over 9 bases. There are 15 residues in the CDR3. Losses at the gene ends were 3 bases for V and 2 bases for J; bases not matched to a gene: 3. Germline assignment: CDR1 SGHNT and CDR2 YYREEE (reference sequence). The CDR3 spells CASSSQGAGNQPQHF. The CDR3 DNA is TGTGCCAGCAGCTCACAGGGGGCGGGCAATCAGCCCCAGCATTTT.

The chain couples TRBV5-4 to TRBJ2-7; D is perhaps TRBD1 (6 bases). The germline V gene has CDR1 SGHNT and CDR2 YYREEE (reference sequence). Trimming pared 1 base from V and 6 bases from J, leaving 11 bases between. The CDR3 runs to 13 residues. CDR3 nucleotide sequence: TGTGCCAGCAGCTTGTCGTTACAGGGCGAGCAGTACTTC. It translates to CASSLSLQGEQYF.

This clone was picked up one time. This rearrangement joins TRBV19 to TRBJ1-6, with a possible D match to TRBD1 (5 bases). CDR1 and CDR2 (germline): LNHDA, SQIVND (reference sequence). The CDR3 spans 15 residues. The ends were cut back, 3 bases at V and 9 bases at J, with 15 bases in the middle. CDR3: CASSITGPKGSPLHF. The DNA for the CDR3 is TGTGCCAGTAGTATCACGGGACCTAAGGGTTCACCCCTCCACTTT.

V usage is TRBV7-9 and J usage is TRBJ2-4; D is unclear. The CDR3 is 13 residues long. Germline-derived CDR1 and CDR2 are SEHNR and FQNEAQ (reference sequence). V was cut by 1 base and J by 0 bases, with 1 base left in between. CDR3 DNA: TGTGCCAGCAGCTTAGGAGCCAAAAACATTCAGTACTTC. It yields the protein CASSLGAKNIQYF.

The J gene is TRBJ1-5, the V gene TRBV12-5; D is ambiguous. The germline gives CDR1 LGHNT, CDR2 FRNRAP. V gave up 0 bases and J gave up 9 bases, with 21 bases separating them. This CDR3 is 17 amino acids long. The CDR3 region is CASGLVGGRRRTRPQHF. In DNA, the CDR3 is TGTGCTAGTGGTTTGGTTGGCGGTCGGAGGCGGACGAGGCCCCAGCATTTT.

The chain has TRBV7-9 and TRBJ1-2; unclear D gene. This CDR3 comprises 16 residues. Between the trimmed V and J ends, which lost 3 bases and 0 bases, there was a span of 14 bases. Germline values: CDR1 SEHNR, CDR2 FQNEAQ (reference sequence). Written as DNA, the CDR3 is TGTGCCAGCAGCTTTGACCGACTCGTTACTAACTATGGCTACACCTTC. Amino acids: CASSFDRLVTNYGYTF.

This rearrangement joins TRBV5-6 to TRBJ1-5; TRBD1 agrees at 8 bases. CDR1 is SGHDT, CDR2 YYEEEE, per germline. The junction had 4 bases not matched to a gene; V was cut back by 2 bases and J by 3 bases. The CDR3 totals 15 residues. CDR3 in amino acids: CASSFLQGDNQPQHF. For the CDR3, the DNA is TGTGCCAGCAGCTTTTTACAGGGGGACAATCAGCCCCAGCATTTT.

This clone was recorded once. V is TRBV6-5 and J is TRBJ1-1; unclear D gene. Between the trimmed V and J ends, which lost 0 bases and 6 bases, there was a span of 14 bases. This CDR3 region has 15 residues. Germline assignment: CDR1 MNHEY and CDR2 SVGAGI. The CDR3 nucleotides read TGTGCCAGCAGTTACTCGGTGTCAGGTAGCGCTGAAGCTTTCTTT. Translation: CASSYSVSGSAEAFF.

This clone has a single count. V is TRBV4-1 and J is TRBJ1-2; the D gene is possibly TRBD1 (5 bases). This CDR3 contains 14 residues. Trimming removed 1 base at V and 4 bases at J, with 10 bases between. Germline V gene sequence: CDR1 MGHRA, CDR2 YSYEKL. The CDR3 region has the DNA TGCGCCAGCAGCCAAGGGCAGGGCAGCTATGGCTACACCTTC. It specifies CASSQGQGSYGYTF.

V gene TRBV5-6 combines with J gene TRBJ2-7; 10 positions agree with TRBD2. The V gene end was trimmed by 1 base and the J gene end by 2 bases; junction bases not matched to a gene: 3. Germline CDR1 is SGHDT and CDR2 is YYEEEE. This CDR3 has 15 residues. DNA of the CDR3: TGTGCCAGCAGCTTGTCAGCGGGAGGGCCCTACGAGCAGTACTTC. It translates to CASSLSAGGPYEQYF.

The genes are TRBV28 and TRBJ2-5; the D gene is possibly TRBD1 (5 bases). This CDR3 is 16 amino acids long. Trimming took off 3 bases at V and 4 bases at J, with 18 bases between the two ends. Germline assignment: CDR1 MDHEN and CDR2 SYDVKM. CDR3 sequence (DNA): TGTGCCAGCAGTTTCGGCTTGGGGCAGAAGCGAGAGACCCAGTACTTC. Translation: CASSFGLGQKRETQYF. Drawing the rest from reference TRBV28 and TRBJ2-5, the complete variable domain is DVKVTQSSRYLVKRTGEKVFLECVQDMDHENMFWYRQDPGLGLRLIYFSYDVKMKEKGDIPEGYSVSREKKERFSLILESASTNQTSMYLCASSFGLGQKRETQYFGPGTRLLVL.

V and J are TRBV5-3 and TRBJ2-3, with a weak D call TRBD2 (5 bases). TRBV5-3 is an ORF for which the function is uncertain. The V end lost 2 bases, the J end lost 5 bases, and 15 bases lay between the germline ends. The CDR3 length is 15 residues. The CDR3 reads CARSFGLGIGDTQYF. Written as DNA, the CDR3 is TGTGCCAGAAGCTTCGGACTCGGGATTGGAGATACGCAGTATTTT.